A selection of T cell receptor beta chains follows, all from one sample in a study of early T cells in non-severe SARS-CoV-2 infection. TCRdb processed the 5' RACE reads anew with MiXCR; each CDR3 protein has one entry. The sample records around 47,000 distinct CDR3 sequences, 11% being singletons. The sequencing input was whole blood. The source of these receptors is an adult who was a healthcare worker with PCR-confirmed SARS-CoV-2 infection or an uninfected control (not recorded which). CDR3s include the opening cysteine and the closing phenylalanine or tryptophan. A D gene is named only where the DNA matches it firmly. Clone size is not always given. Where it is, it says once, few, many or a class for expanded clones.

>TRBV18|many|TRBD2|TRBJ2-3
TGTGCCAGCTCATCAAGACTAGCGGGAGGGCCAGATACGCAGTATTTT
CASSSRLAGGPDTQYF
>TRBV6-2/TRBV6-3|many|.|TRBJ1-5
TGTGCCAGCAGTTACGGGGGAAGCAATCAGCCCCAGCATTTT
CASSYGGSNQPQHF
>TRBV11-1|few|.|TRBJ2-3
TGTGCCAGCAGCTTATTCAGGGGCACAGATACGCAGTATTTT
CASSLFRGTDTQYF
>TRBV7-9|.|.|TRBJ1-2
TGTGCCAGCACCTTAGACCGCGAGAATGGCTACACCTTC
CASTLDRENGYTF
>TRBV6-2/TRBV6-3|many|TRBD2|TRBJ2-3
TGTGCCAGCAGTTACCCTAAACTAGCGGGGTATCCAGATACGCAGTATTTT
CASSYPKLAGYPDTQYF
>TRBV25-1|few|.|TRBJ2-7
TGTGCCGCCGGCAGCTCCTACGAGCAGTACTTC
CAAGSSYEQYF
>TRBV7-6|many|TRBD2|TRBJ2-7
TGTGCCAGCAGCCCGAGGGGGGGACTAGCTTTTTTCTACGAGCAGTACTTC
CASSPRGGLAFFYEQYF
>TRBV5-4|few|.|TRBJ2-1
TGTGCCAGCAGCTTTTGGGGGGCCTCCTACAATGAGCAGTTCTTC
CASSFWGASYNEQFF
>TRBV2|.|TRBD1|TRBJ1-4
TGTGCCAGCATTAACACAGGGGTTGGTGAAAAACTGTTTTTT
CASINTGVGEKLFF
>TRBV7-9|many|.|TRBJ2-1
TGTGCCAGCAGCCCCCGAAGGGATAGTAACGAGCAGTTCTTC
CASSPRRDSNEQFF
>TRBV4-1|many|.|TRBJ2-7
TGCGCCAGCAGCCAAGAGTCCACGACCGCTCGGCAGTACTTC
CASSQESTTARQYF
>TRBV7-6|many|TRBD1|TRBJ2-1
TGTGCCAGCAGCTCGTCGGGACAGGGGATTCATGAGCAGTTCTTC
CASSSSGQGIHEQFF
>TRBV9|many|TRBD2|TRBJ2-2
TGTGCCAGCAGCGCTAGCGGGAGAGACACCGGGGAGCTGTTTTTT
CASSASGRDTGELFF
>TRBV7-2|many|.|TRBJ2-5
TGTGCCAGCAGCTTGGGGCATGGAAAGACCCAGTACTTC
CASSLGHGKTQYF
>TRBV6-2/TRBV6-3|medium-sized|.|TRBJ2-7
TGTGCCAGCAGTTACCAGCTGTTCCACGAGCAGTACTTC
CASSYQLFHEQYF
>TRBV24-1|.|.|TRBJ2-1
TGTGCCACCAGTGAGTTCGCTACGCGATTGTACAATGAGCAGTTCTTC
CATSEFATRLYNEQFF